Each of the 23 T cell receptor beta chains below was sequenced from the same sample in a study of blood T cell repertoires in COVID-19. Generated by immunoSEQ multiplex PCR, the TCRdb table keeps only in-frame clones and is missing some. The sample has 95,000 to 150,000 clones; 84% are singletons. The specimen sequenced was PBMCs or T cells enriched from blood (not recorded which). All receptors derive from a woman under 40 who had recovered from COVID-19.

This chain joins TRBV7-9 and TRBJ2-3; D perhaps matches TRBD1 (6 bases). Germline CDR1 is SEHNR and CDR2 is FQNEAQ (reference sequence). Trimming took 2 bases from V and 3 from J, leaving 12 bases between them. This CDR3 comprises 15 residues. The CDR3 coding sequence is TGTGCCAGCAGCTTATCGGCAGGGGAGACAGATACGCAGTATTTT. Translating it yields CASSLSAGETDTQYF. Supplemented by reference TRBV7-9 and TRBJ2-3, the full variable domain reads DTGVSQNPRHKITKRGQNVTFRCDPISEHNRLYWYRQTLGQGPEFLTYFQNEAQLEKSRLLSDRFSAERPKGSFSTLEIQRTEQGDSAMYLCASSLSAGETDTQYFGPGTRLTVL.

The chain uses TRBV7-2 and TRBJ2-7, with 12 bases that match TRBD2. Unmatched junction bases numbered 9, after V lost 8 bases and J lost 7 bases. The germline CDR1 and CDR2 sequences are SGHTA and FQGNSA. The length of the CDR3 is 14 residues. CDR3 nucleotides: TGTGCCAGCTCTCGACTAGCGGGAGTAGAAGAGCAGTACTTC. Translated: CASSRLAGVEEQYF.

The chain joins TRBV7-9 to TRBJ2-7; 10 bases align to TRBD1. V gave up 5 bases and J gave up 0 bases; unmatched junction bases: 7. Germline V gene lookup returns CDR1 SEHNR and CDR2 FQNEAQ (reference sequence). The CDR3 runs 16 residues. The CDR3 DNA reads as TGTGCCAGCAGCCGCCGTCGGGACAGGGGCTCCTACGAGCAGTACTTC. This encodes CASSRRRDRGSYEQYF.

CDR3 protein: CSASSASGSIGNTGELFF. Here the CDR3 DNA reads TGCAGTGCGAGTAGTGCTAGCGGGAGTATCGGAAACACCGGGGAGCTGTTTTTT. The J gene is TRBJ2-2, the V gene TRBV20-1; 10 bases align to TRBD2. J was trimmed by 2 bases and V by 6 bases; bases with no gene match: 15. The CDR3 sequence is 18 residues long. CDR1 and CDR2 from the germline V gene are DFQATT and SNEGSKA (reference sequence).

The CDR3 loop reads CASSFAPGQGYTDTQYF. The CDR3, as DNA: TGTGCCAGCAGCTTTGCTCCGGGACAGGGGTATACAGATACGCAGTATTTT. The chain links TRBV5-5 to TRBJ2-3; 10 bases agree with TRBD1. The CDR3 length is 17 residues. Germline CDR1 reads SGHKS; CDR2 reads YYEKEE (reference sequence). The junction had 9 bases not matched to a gene; V was cut back by 2 bases and J by 3 bases.

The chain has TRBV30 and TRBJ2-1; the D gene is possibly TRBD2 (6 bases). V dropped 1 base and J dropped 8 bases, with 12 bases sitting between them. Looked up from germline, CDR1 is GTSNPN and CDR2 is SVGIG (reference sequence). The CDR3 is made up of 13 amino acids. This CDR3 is CAWSGEEGYEQFF. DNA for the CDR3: TGTGCCTGGAGTGGAGAGGAGGGGTATGAGCAGTTCTTC.

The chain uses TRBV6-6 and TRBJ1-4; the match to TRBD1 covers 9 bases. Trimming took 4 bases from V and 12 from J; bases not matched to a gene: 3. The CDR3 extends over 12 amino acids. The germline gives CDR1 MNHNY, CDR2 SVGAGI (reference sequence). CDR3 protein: CASSFGTGQLFF. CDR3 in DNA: TGTGCCAGCAGTTTCGGGACAGGGCAACTGTTTTTT.

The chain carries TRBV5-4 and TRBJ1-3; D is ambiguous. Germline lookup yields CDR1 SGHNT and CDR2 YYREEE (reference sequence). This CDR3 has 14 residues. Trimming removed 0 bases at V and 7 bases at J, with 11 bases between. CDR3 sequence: CASSLEQRSNTIYF. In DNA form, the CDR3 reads TGTGCCAGCAGCTTGGAACAACGTAGCAACACCATATATTTT.

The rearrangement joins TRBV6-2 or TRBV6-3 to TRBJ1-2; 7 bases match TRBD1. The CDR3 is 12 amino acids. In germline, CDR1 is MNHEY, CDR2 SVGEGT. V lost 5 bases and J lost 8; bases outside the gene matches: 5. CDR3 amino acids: CASSDRAWGYTF. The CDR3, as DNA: TGTGCCAGCAGTGACAGGGCTTGGGGCTACACCTTC.

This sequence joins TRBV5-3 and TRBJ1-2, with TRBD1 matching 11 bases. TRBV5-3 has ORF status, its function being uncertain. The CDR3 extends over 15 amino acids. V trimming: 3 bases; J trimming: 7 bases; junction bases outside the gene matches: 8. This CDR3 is CARSWSDRGHGGYTF. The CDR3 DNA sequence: TGTGCCAGAAGCTGGTCGGACAGGGGGCACGGTGGCTACACCTTC.

The CDR3 nucleotides are TGTGCCAGCAGCCGACGGGCGGGGCGCACAGATACGCAGTATTTT. Encoded protein: CASSRRAGRTDTQYF. This chain links TRBV7-9 with TRBJ2-3, with a weak D call TRBD2 (6 bases). V was pared by 5 bases and J by 1 base, with 13 bases between. Germline CDR1 and CDR2: SEHNR and FQNEAQ (reference sequence). This CDR3 region has 15 residues.

The CDR3 here is CATSDAAGALGQPQHF. CDR3 DNA sequence: TGTGCCACCAGTGATGCAGCGGGGGCTCTCGGGCAGCCCCAGCATTTT. The gene calls are TRBV24-1 and TRBJ1-5; maybe TRBD1 (6 bases). The germline V gene encodes CDR1 KGHDR and CDR2 SFDVKD. Trimming cost V 3 bases and J 7 bases, with 18 bases left between them. This CDR3 contains 16 residues.

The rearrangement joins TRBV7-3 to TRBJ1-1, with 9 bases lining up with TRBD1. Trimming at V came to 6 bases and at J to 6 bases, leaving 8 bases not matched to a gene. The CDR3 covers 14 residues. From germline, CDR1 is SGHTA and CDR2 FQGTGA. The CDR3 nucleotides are TGTGCCAGCAGTGGGACAGGGAGAACGGCTGAAGCTTTCTTT. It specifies CASSGTGRTAEAFF.

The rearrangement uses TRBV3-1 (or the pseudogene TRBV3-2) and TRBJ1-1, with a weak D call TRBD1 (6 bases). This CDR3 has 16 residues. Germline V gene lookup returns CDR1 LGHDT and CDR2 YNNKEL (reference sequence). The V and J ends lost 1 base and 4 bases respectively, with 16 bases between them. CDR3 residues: CASSQVPAGALTEAFF. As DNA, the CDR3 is TGTGCCAGCAGCCAAGTACCGGCAGGGGCCCTCACTGAAGCTTTCTTT.

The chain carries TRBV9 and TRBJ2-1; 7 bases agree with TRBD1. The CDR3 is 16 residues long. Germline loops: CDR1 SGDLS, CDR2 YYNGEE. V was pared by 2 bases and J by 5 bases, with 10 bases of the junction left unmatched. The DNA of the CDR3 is TGTGCCAGCAGCGTTAACTGGGACAGACGTAACAATGAGCAGTTCTTC. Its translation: CASSVNWDRRNNEQFF.

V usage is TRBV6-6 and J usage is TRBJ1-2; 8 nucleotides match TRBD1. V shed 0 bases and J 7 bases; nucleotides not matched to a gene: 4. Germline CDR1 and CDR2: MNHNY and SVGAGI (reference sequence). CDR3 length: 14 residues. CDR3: CASSYSDREGGYTF. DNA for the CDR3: TGTGCCAGCAGTTACTCGGACAGGGAGGGTGGCTACACCTTC.

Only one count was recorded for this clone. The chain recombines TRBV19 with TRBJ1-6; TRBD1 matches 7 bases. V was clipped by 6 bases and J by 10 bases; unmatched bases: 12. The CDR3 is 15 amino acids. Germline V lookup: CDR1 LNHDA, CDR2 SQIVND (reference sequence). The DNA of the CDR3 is TGTGCCAGTAGAAACCGACAGGGATACGGGTCACCCCTCCACTTT. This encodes CASRNRQGYGSPLHF.

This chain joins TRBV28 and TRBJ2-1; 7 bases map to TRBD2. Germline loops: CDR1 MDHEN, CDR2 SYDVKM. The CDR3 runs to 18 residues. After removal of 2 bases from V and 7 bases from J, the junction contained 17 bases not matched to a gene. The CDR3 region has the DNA TGTGCCAGCAGTTTAAGGCAGCGGGACCTGTGGGGGTTAAATGAGCAGTTCTTC. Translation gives CASSLRQRDLWGLNEQFF.

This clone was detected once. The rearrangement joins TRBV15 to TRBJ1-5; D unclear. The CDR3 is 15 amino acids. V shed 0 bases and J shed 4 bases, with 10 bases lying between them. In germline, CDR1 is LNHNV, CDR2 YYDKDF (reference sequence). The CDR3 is CATSRDPGGNQPQHF. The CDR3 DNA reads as TGTGCCACCAGCAGAGATCCCGGAGGGAATCAGCCCCAGCATTTT. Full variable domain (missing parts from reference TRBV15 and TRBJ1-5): DAMVIQNPRYQVTQFGKPVTLSCSQTLNHNVMYWYQQKSSQAPKLLFHYYDKDFNNEADTPDNFQSRRPNTSFCFLDIRSPGLGDTAMYLCATSRDPGGNQPQHFGDGTRLSIL.

The CDR3 sequence is CASSLRQPQHF. The CDR3 DNA sequence: TGTGCCAGCAGTTTGAGGCAGCCCCAGCATTTT. The chain joins TRBV28 to TRBJ1-5; D is undetermined. The CDR3 runs to 11 residues. CDR1 MDHEN and CDR2 SYDVKM come from the germline V gene. The V end was cut by 3 bases, the J end by 7 bases, with 4 bases between.

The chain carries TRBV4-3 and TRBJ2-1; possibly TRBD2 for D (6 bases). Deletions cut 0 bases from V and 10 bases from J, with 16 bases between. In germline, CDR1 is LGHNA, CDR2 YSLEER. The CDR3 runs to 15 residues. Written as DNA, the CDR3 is TGCGCCAGCAGCCAAGAGACTAGTTTTGGGGCGGAGCAGTTCTTC. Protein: CASSQETSFGAEQFF.

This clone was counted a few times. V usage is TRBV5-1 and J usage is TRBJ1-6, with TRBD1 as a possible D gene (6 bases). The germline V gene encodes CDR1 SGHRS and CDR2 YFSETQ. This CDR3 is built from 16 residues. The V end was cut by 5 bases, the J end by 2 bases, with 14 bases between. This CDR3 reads CASSTGNWAYNSPLHF. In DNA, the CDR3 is TGCGCCAGCAGTACAGGGAATTGGGCCTATAATTCACCCCTCCACTTT.

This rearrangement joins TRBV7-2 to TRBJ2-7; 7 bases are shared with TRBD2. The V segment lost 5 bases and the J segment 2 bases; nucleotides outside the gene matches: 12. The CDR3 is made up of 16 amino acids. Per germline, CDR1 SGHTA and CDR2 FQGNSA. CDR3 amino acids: CASSRTASGSTYEQYF. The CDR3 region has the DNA TGTGCCAGCAGCCGGACGGCTAGCGGTTCTACCTACGAGCAGTACTTC.